This T cell receptor (beta chain) was sequenced in a study of blood T cell repertoires in COVID-19. TCRdb's copy holds only in-frame clones and misses some; the assay was immunoSEQ multiplex PCR. The sample yields about 80,000 clones, 65% to 85% seen once. The CDR3 consists of 15 residues. V shed 5 bases, J shed 1 base, and the junction held 3 bases outside the gene matches. From germline, CDR1 is SEHNR and CDR2 FQNEAQ (reference sequence). J is TRBJ2-3 and V is TRBV7-9, with 10 bases lining up with TRBD1. This TCR was recovered from a man in his sixties with active or convalescent COVID-19. The sequenced sample was peripheral blood. The CDR3 sequence is CASSIGQGGTDTQYF. In DNA, the CDR3 is TGTGCCAGCAGCATCGGACAGGGGGGCACAGATACGCAGTATTTT.